These 18 T cell receptor beta chains came from one sample sequenced in a study of blood T cell repertoires in COVID-19. Profiling relied on immunoSEQ multiplex PCR, and the TCRdb table lists in-frame clones only, not all of them. The sample has 200,000 or so clones, 84% seen once. Sequenced material: PBMCs or T cells enriched from blood (not recorded which). The origin of the receptors is a man in his sixties who had recovered from COVID-19.

The chain uses TRBV5-1 and TRBJ1-1, with 10 positions matching TRBD1. Germline V CDR1 and CDR2: SGHRS, YFSETQ. The CDR3 has 15 residues. V was pared by 2 bases and J by 2 bases, with 3 bases of the junction left unmatched. The DNA of the CDR3 is TGCGCCAGCAGCTTAATGACAGGGGGCAACACTGAAGCTTTCTTT. Translation: CASSLMTGGNTEAFF.

This clone was observed a single time. V usage is TRBV3-1 (or the pseudogene TRBV3-2) and J usage is TRBJ2-3, with no clear D. Trimming cost V 0 bases and J 0 bases, with 7 bases left between them. Germline V gene sequence: CDR1 LGHDT, CDR2 YNNKEL (reference sequence). The CDR3 runs 15 residues. CDR3 residues: CASSQDGGSTDTQYF. CDR3 DNA sequence: TGTGCCAGCAGCCAAGATGGCGGCAGCACAGATACGCAGTATTTT.

This sequence joins TRBV10-3 and TRBJ2-4; the match to TRBD1 covers 7 bases. The CDR3 length is 16 residues. CDR1 and CDR2 (germline): ENHRY, SYGVKD. Losses at the gene ends were 0 bases for V and 0 bases for J; bases not matched to a gene: 2. CDR3 DNA sequence: TGTGCCATCAGTGAGTCTACAGGGGTAGCCAAAAACATTCAGTACTTC. Residues: CAISESTGVAKNIQYF.

The chain recombines TRBV7-2 with TRBJ2-3; D is ambiguous. The CDR3 spans 12 residues. Germline CDR1 reads SGHTA; CDR2 reads FQGNSA. V shed 4 bases and J shed 4 bases, with 6 bases lying between them. CDR3 nucleotides: TGTGCCAGCAGCTCGTCCGCAGATACGCAGTATTTT. It is translated as CASSSSADTQYF.

This clone was detected a few times. The chain links TRBV5-8 to TRBJ2-2, with 8 positions matching TRBD2. The CDR3 runs 13 residues. J lost 6 bases, V lost 7 bases, and 5 bases had no gene match. Germline values: CDR1 SGHTS, CDR2 YDEGEE. The CDR3 region is CASREGSPGELFF. The CDR3 DNA follows: TGTGCCAGCCGGGAGGGTTCCCCCGGGGAGCTGTTTTTT.

The rearrangement joins TRBV6-2 or TRBV6-3 to TRBJ1-1; D may be TRBD1 (5 bases). Trimming left V 2 bases short and J 3 bases short, with 10 bases between. This CDR3 contains 14 residues. The V gene's germline CDR1 is MNHEY and CDR2 SVGEGT. The CDR3 DNA reads as TGTGCCAGCAGTTACGTTTCAGGGTACACTGAAGCTTTCTTT. Protein: CASSYVSGYTEAFF.

The chain employs TRBV11-1 and TRBJ1-2, with 10 bases identical to TRBD1. After removal of 3 bases from V and 3 bases from J, the junction contained 1 base not matched to a gene. The CDR3 runs 14 residues. Germline V lookup: CDR1 SGHAT, CDR2 FQDESV (reference sequence). In DNA form, the CDR3 reads TGTGCCAGCAGCTTGGGACAGGGGTACTATGGCTACACCTTC. Translating it yields CASSLGQGYYGYTF.

The rearrangement joins TRBV11-3 to TRBJ2-7; D is uncertain. Germline V gene data show CDR1 as SGHNT and CDR2 as YENEEA. The CDR3 length is 16 residues. Trimming removed 0 bases at V and 7 bases at J, with 19 bases between. CDR3 DNA sequence: TGTGCCAGCAGCTTAGAATTCAGTAACCGCCTTTGGGAGCAGTACTTC. This encodes CASSLEFSNRLWEQYF. Looking up the rest from reference TRBV11-3 and TRBJ2-7 gives the full variable domain: EAGVVQSPRYKIIEKKQPVAFWCNPISGHNTLYWYLQNLGQGPELLIRYENEEAVDDSQLPKDRFSAERLKGVDSTLKIQPAELGDSAVYLCASSLEFSNRLWEQYFGPGTRLTVT.

This clone was seen only once. The V and J genes are TRBV7-9 and TRBJ2-5, with 7 nucleotides matching TRBD2. Germline trimming cut 6 bases from V and 3 bases from J; bases unmatched to any gene: 1. This CDR3 contains 12 residues. CDR1 and CDR2 (germline): SEHNR, FQNEAQ (reference sequence). For the CDR3, the DNA is TGTGCCAGCAGGGCGGGGGAAGAGACCCAGTACTTC. Its translation: CASRAGEETQYF.

The chain links TRBV6-5 to TRBJ2-7; TRBD1 agrees at 8 bases. This CDR3 has 13 residues. The germline V gene has CDR1 MNHEY and CDR2 SVGAGI. J lost 6 bases, V lost 7 bases, and 8 bases had no gene match. Written as DNA, the CDR3 is TGTGCCAGCAAGTGGCCAGGGGGCGTCGAGCAGTACTTC. As protein: CASKWPGGVEQYF.

The chain combines TRBV29-1 with TRBJ1-2, with D perhaps TRBD1 (6 bases). V shed 6 bases and J shed 3 bases, with 11 bases lying between them. The germline gives CDR1 SQVTM, CDR2 ANQGSEA. This CDR3 has 12 residues. This CDR3 is CSVDDRHYGYTF. The CDR3 DNA sequence: TGCAGCGTAGACGACAGGCACTATGGCTACACCTTC.

J is TRBJ1-3 and V is TRBV5-1, with D hard to call. Trimming took 0 bases from V and 4 from J, leaving 11 bases between them. The CDR3 extends over 15 amino acids. Germline V gene data show CDR1 as SGHRS and CDR2 as YFSETQ. CDR3 sequence: CASSLGEVAGNTIYF. The CDR3 region has the DNA TGCGCCAGCAGCTTGGGGGAGGTAGCCGGAAACACCATATATTTT.

CDR3 in DNA: TGTGCCAGCAGATTGACAGGGGCTGGAAACACCATATATTTT. Translating gives CASRLTGAGNTIYF. V and J are TRBV14 and TRBJ1-3; 8 positions match TRBD1. Trimming removed 6 bases from V and 2 bases from J; junction bases left unmatched: 3. Per germline, CDR1 SGHDN and CDR2 FVKESK. The CDR3 spans 14 residues.

This chain connects TRBV11-3 to TRBJ1-2; 10 nucleotides align to TRBD1. The length of the CDR3 is 15 residues. J was trimmed by 2 bases and V by 6 bases; bases with no gene match: 6. The germline V gene has CDR1 SGHNT and CDR2 YENEEA. The CDR3 DNA reads TGTGCCAGCAGTTCCGGGACAGGGGTGAACTATGGCTACACCTTC. Its protein is CASSSGTGVNYGYTF. The entire variable domain, with the rest obtained from reference TRBV11-3 and TRBJ1-2, is as follows: EAGVVQSPRYKIIEKKQPVAFWCNPISGHNTLYWYLQNLGQGPELLIRYENEEAVDDSQLPKDRFSAERLKGVDSTLKIQPAELGDSAVYLCASSSGTGVNYGYTFGSGTRLTVV.

The V call is TRBV18, the J call TRBJ2-7; 7 bases line up with TRBD2. CDR1 is KGHSH and CDR2 is LQKENI in the germline V gene. The CDR3 consists of 15 residues. V lost 6 bases and J lost 6; bases outside the gene matches: 14. CDR3 residues: CASSPGEGNFGEQYF. The CDR3 DNA reads TGTGCCAGCTCCCCGGGGGAGGGGAACTTTGGCGAGCAGTACTTC.

This chain links TRBV6-5 with TRBJ1-6; tentative D call: TRBD1 (5 bases). The CDR3 consists of 14 residues. Germline CDR1 is MNHEY and CDR2 is SVGAGI. V shed 2 bases and J shed 5 bases, with 7 bases lying between them. The DNA for the CDR3 is TGTGCCAGCAGTTACCGGACAAATAATTCACCCCTCCACTTT. Its translation: CASSYRTNNSPLHF.

This sequence joins TRBV6-5 and TRBJ2-5, with D possibly being TRBD1 (5 bases). The germline V gene encodes CDR1 MNHEY and CDR2 SVGAGI. V lost 2 bases, J lost 2 bases, and 12 bases lay in between. The CDR3 sequence is 15 residues long. CDR3 region: CASSYVRPGQETQYF. In nucleotides, the CDR3 is TGTGCCAGCAGTTACGTGCGGCCAGGGCAAGAGACCCAGTACTTC.

The rearrangement links TRBV18 to TRBJ1-2; 7 nucleotides match TRBD1. The CDR3 loop spans 15 amino acids. V shed 3 bases, J shed 7 bases, and the junction held 11 bases outside the gene matches. Germline CDR1 is KGHSH and CDR2 is LQKENI. The CDR3 DNA is TGTGCCAGCTCACCCCAACCGGGACAGAGTGGTGGCTACACCTTC. Translating it yields CASSPQPGQSGGYTF.